This T cell receptor beta chain is from a study of blood T cells in healthy people across ages. Together with a sample-barcoded 5' primer, a J-beta primer mix was included in a second PCR lasting 7 to 11 cycles. MiXCR was run by TCRdb on the 5' RACE reads, yielding one entry per CDR3 protein. The data show about a million distinct CDR3 sequences, roughly half seen once. Germline V gives CDR1 MGHRA, CDR2 YSYEKL. V dropped 0 bases and J dropped 2; count of bases not matched to a gene: 10. The CDR3 has 17 amino acids. The donors, aged about 6 to 100, were healthy Caucasians from Russia. The sequencing sample was made of blood. The V gene is TRBV4-1, the J gene TRBJ2-7, with 7 positions matching TRBD2. The clonotype originates from an older woman in good health. The CDR3 DNA is TGCGCCAGCAGCCAAGATGTTGTAGCGGGCGAAACCTACGAGCAGTACTTC. Translated: CASSQDVVAGETYEQYF.